This T cell receptor (beta chain) derives from a study of blood T cell repertoires in COVID-19. Study-wide background: Specimens from acute and convalescent COVID-19 originated in the United States, Italy and Spain.

The sample holds many counts of this clone. Assay: immunoSEQ multiplex PCR; the TCRdb copy retains only in-frame clones and omits some. This sample carries under 300,000 clones, roughly 90% of them seen once, and the ten largest clones take under 2.5%. Participant-given clinical history determined each cohort assignment. Two consecutive negative NP/OP PCR tests, clearance, or resolved symptoms defined Cohort 3 recovery. The sample consisted of PBMCs or T cells enriched from blood (not recorded which). The clonotype originates from a woman aged 55-70 years who had recovered from COVID-19.

CDR3 coding DNA: TGCAGCGTTGCAGACCTTTGGGGCGGTGGCTACACCTTC. Protein sequence: CSVADLWGGGYTF. The chain carries TRBV29-1 and TRBJ1-2; tentatively, D is TRBD1 (5 bases). Trimming pared 4 bases from V and 7 bases from J, leaving 16 bases between. The V gene's germline CDR1 is SQVTM and CDR2 ANQGSEA. This CDR3 contains 13 residues.